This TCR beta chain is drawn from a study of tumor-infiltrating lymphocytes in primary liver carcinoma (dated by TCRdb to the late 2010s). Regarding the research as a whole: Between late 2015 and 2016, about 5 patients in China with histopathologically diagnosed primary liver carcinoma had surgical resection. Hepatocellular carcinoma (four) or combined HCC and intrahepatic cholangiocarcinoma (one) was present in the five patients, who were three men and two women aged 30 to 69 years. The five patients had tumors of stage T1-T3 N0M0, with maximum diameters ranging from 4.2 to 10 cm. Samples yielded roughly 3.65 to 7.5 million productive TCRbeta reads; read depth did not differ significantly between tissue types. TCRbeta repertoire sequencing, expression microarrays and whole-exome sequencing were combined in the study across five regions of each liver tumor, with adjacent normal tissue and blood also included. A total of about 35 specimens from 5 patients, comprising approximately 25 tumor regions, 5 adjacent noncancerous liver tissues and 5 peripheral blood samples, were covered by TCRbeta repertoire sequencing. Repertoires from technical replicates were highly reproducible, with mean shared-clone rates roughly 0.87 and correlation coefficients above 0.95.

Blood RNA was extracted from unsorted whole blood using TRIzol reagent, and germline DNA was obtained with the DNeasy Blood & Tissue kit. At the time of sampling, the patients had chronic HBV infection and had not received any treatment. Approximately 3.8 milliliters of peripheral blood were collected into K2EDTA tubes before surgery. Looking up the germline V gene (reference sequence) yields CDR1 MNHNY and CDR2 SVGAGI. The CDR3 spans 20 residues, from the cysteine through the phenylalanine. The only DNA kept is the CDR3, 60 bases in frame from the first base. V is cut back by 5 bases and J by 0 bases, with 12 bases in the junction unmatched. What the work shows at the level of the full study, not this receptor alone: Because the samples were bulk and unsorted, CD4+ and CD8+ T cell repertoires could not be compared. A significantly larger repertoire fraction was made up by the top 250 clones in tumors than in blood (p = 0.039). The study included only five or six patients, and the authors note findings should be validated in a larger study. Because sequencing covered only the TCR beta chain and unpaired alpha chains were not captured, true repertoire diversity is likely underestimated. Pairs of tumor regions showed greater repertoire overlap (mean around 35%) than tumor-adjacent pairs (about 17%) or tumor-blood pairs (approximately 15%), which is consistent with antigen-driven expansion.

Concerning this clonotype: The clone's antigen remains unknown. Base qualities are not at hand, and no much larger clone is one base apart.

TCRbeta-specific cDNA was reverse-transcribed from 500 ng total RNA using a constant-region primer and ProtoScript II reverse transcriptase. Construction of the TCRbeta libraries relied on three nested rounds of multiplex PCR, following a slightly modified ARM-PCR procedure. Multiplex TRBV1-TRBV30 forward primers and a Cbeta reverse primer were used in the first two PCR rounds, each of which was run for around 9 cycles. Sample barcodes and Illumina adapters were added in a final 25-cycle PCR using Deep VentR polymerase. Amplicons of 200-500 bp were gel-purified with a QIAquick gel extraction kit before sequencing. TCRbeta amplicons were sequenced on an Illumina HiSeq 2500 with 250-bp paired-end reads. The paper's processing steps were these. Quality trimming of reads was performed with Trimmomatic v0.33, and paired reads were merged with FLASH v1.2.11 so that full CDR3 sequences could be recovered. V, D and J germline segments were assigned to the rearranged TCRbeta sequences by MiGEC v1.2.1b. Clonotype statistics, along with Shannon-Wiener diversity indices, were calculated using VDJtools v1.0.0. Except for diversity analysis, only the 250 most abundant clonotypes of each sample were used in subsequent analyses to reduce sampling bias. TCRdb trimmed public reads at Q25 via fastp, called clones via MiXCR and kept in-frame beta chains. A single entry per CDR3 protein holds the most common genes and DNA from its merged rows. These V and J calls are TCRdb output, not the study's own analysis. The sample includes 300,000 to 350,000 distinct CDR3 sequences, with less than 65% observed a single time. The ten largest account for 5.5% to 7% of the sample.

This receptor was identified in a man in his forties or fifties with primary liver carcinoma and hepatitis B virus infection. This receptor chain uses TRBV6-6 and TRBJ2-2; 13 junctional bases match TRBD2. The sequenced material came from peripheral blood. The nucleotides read TGTGCCAGCAGTCCGCTCTTGGGACTAGCGGGGCCAGCGAACACCGGGGAGCTGTTTTTT. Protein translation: CASSPLLGLAGPANTGELFF.